What follows are 4 T cell receptor beta chains derived from one specimen sequenced in a study of cytomegalovirus exposure and HLA in healthy donors. 13 Jbeta primers and 60 Vbeta primers were used for the PCR. Generated by immunoSEQ multiplex PCR, the TCRdb table keeps only in-frame clones and is missing some. In total, the table holds some 110,000 clones. The specimen was PBMCs. The receptors derive from a man aged 25-45 years in good health and CMV-seronegative.

This chain uses TRBV7-9 with TRBJ1-2, with D possibly matching TRBD1 (5 bases). CDR3 length equals 12 residues. From germline, CDR1 is SEHNR and CDR2 FQNEAQ (reference sequence). The V gene lost 11 bases and the J gene lost 4 bases, with 14 bases spanning the gap. CDR3 DNA: TGTGCCCTACGACCGCAGGGCTATGGCTACACCTTC. It translates to CALRPQGYGYTF. Using reference TRBV7-9 and TRBJ1-2 for the parts outside the CDR3, the full variable domain is DTGVSQNPRHKITKRGQNVTFRCDPISEHNRLYWYRQTLGQGPEFLTYFQNEAQLEKSRLLSDRFSAERPKGSFSTLEIQRTEQGDSAMYLCALRPQGYGYTFGSGTRLTVV.

The chain uses TRBV5-4 and TRBJ2-7; TRBD1 is a possible D gene (6 bases). The CDR3 length is 16 residues. CDR1 and CDR2 (germline): SGHNT, YYREEE (reference sequence). Trimming took off 1 base at V and 0 bases at J, with 14 bases between the two ends. The CDR3 sequence is CASSLSTGFSSYEQYF. The CDR3 DNA reads as TGTGCCAGCAGCTTGTCCACAGGGTTCAGCTCCTACGAGCAGTACTTC. The full variable domain, in which reference TRBV5-4 and TRBJ2-7 provide the parts outside the CDR3, is ETGVTQSPTHLIKTRGQQVTLRCSSQSGHNTVSWYQQALGQGPQFIFQYYREEENGRGNFPPRFSGLQFPNYSSELNVNALELDDSALYLCASSLSTGFSSYEQYFGPGTRLTVT.

The gene calls are TRBV7-9 and TRBJ2-7; 8 bases match TRBD1. Per the germline V gene, CDR1 is SEHNR and CDR2 is FQNEAQ (reference sequence). V shed 5 bases, J shed 5 bases, and the junction held 11 bases outside the gene matches. This CDR3 has 15 residues. The CDR3 here is CASSQLGQELDEQYF. CDR3 DNA sequence: TGTGCCAGCAGCCAGTTGGGACAGGAACTGGACGAGCAGTACTTC.

J is TRBJ1-5 and V is TRBV21-1; TRBD1, the table's D call, lacks a check against the DNA. TRBV21-1 is deemed a pseudogene. The CDR3 is 18 amino acids. For the CDR3, the DNA is TGTGCCAGCAGCAGAGCAAGCCGGGACAGGGACCAAAGACAGCCCCAGCATTTT. This translates into CASSRASRDRDQRQPQHF.